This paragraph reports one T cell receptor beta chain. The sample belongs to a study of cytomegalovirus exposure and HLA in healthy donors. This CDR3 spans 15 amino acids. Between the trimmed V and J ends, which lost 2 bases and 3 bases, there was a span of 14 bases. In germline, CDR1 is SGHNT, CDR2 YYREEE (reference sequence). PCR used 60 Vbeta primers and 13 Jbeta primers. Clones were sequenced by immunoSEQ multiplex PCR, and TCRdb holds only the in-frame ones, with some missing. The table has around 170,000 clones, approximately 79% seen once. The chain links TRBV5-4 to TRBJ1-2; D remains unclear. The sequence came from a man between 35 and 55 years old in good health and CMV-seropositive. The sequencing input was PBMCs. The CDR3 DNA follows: TGTGCCAGCAGCTTATCAAGTCCGGGGTACTATGGCTACACCTTC. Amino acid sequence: CASSLSSPGYYGYTF.